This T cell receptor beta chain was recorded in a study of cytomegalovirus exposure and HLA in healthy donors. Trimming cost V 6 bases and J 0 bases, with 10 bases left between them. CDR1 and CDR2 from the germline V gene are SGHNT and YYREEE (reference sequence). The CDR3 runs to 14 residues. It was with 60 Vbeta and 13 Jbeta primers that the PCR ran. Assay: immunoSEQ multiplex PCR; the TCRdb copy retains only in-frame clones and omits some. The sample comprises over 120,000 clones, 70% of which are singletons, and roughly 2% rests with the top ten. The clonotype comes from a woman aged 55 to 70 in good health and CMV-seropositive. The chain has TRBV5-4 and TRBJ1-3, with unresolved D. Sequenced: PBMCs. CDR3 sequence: CASTYGLSGNTIYF. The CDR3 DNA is TGTGCCAGCACCTATGGACTCTCTGGAAACACCATATATTTT.